This T cell receptor beta chain is drawn from a study of T cell repertoires in cytomegalovirus infection. Study details: The public TCR beta signatures pointed to both CMV infection and matching HLA type. Findings and caveats of the study: There were HLA-C-restricted CMV-specific TCR beta clonotypes dominating the ex vivo response. Carriers of CMV and the relevant HLA type were discriminated by public TCR beta frequency.

Between the trimmed V and J ends, which lost 5 bases and 1 base, there was a span of 14 bases. The length of the CDR3 is 15 residues. Germline V CDR1 and CDR2: SEHNR, FQNEAQ (reference sequence). TCRdb processed the reads anew with MiXCR; each CDR3 protein has one entry. This sample has 450,000 to 550,000 distinct CDR3 sequences, with 16% found just once. This clonotype showed up just a few times. The antigen is unknown. This receptor was identified in a human donor in good health (CMV status not recorded). Some clones in this sample may be carry-over from other donors' samples. This chain joins TRBV7-9 and TRBJ1-1, with D hard to call. Sequenced input: CD8+ T cells from PBMCs. The CDR3 reads CASSPAGSGNTEAFF. DNA for the CDR3: TGTGCCAGCAGCCCCGCGGGGTCCGGGAACACTGAAGCTTTCTTT.